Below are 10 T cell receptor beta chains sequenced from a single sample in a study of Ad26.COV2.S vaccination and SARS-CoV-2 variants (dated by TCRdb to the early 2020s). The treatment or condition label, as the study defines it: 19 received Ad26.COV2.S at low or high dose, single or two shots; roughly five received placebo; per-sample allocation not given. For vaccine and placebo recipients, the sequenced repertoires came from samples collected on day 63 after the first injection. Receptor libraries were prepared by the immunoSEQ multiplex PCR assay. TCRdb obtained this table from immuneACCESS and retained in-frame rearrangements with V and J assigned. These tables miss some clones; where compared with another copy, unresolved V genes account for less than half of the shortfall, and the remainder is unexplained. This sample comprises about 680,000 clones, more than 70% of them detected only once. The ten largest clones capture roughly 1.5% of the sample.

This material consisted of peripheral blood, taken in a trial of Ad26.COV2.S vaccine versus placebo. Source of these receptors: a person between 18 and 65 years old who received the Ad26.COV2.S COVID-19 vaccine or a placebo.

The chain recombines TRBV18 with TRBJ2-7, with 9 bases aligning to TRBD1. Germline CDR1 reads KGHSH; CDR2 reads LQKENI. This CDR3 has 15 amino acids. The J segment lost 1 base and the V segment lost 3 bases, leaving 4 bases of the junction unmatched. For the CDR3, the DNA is TGTGCCAGCTCACCGGGACAGGGACTTTCCTACGAGCAGTACTTC. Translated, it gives CASSPGQGLSYEQYF.

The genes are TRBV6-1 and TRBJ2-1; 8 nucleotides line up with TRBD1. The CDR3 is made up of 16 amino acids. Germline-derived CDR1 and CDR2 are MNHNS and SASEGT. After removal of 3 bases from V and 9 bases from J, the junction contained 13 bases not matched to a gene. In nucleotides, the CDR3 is TGTGCCAGCAGTGACACCGGGACAGGCTTTTTGGTTGAGCAGTTCTTC. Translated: CASSDTGTGFLVEQFF.

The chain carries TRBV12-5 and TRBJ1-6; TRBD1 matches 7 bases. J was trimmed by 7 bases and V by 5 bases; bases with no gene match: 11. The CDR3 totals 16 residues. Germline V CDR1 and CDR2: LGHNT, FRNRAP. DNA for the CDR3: TGTGCTAGTGGTCTTCGCCCAGGGGGGTTAAATTCACCCCTCCACTTT. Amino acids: CASGLRPGGLNSPLHF.

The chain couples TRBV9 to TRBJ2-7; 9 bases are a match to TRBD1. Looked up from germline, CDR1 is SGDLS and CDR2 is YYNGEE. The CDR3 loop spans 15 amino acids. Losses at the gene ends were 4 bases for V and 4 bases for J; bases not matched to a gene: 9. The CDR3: CASSPRQGEGYEQYF. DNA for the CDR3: TGTGCCAGCAGCCCAAGACAGGGGGAAGGGTACGAGCAGTACTTC.

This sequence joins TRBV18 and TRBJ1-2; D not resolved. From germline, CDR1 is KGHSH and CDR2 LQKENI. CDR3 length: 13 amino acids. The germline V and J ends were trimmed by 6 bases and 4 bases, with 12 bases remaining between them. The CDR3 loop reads CASSPPTAYGYTF. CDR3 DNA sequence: TGTGCCAGCTCCCCGCCAACGGCCTATGGCTACACCTTC.

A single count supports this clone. The CDR3 is CASSGPGQSGNTIYF. In nucleotides, the CDR3 is TGTGCCAGCAGTGGCCCGGGACAGTCTGGAAACACCATATATTTT. The V call is TRBV25-1, the J call TRBJ1-3; TRBD1 aligns across 7 bases. CDR1 is MGHDK, CDR2 SYGVNS, per germline. Losses at the gene ends were 4 bases for V and 1 base for J; bases not matched to a gene: 4. This CDR3 region has 15 residues.

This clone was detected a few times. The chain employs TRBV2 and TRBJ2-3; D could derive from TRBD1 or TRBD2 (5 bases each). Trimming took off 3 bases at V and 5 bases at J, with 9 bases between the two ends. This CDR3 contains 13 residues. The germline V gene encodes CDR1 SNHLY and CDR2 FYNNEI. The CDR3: CASSDTGGDTQYF. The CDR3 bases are TGTGCCAGCAGTGATACAGGAGGAGATACGCAGTATTTT.

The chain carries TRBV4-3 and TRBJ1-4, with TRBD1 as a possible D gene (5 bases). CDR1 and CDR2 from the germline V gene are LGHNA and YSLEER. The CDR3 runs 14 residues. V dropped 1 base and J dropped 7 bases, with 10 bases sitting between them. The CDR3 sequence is CASSQAGTGEKLFF. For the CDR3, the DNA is TGCGCCAGCAGCCAAGCAGGGACCGGTGAAAAACTGTTTTTT.

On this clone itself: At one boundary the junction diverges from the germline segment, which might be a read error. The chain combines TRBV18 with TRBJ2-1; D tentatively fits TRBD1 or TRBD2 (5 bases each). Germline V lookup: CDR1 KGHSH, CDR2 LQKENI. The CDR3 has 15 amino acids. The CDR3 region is CASSEGPSELGERFF. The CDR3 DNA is TGTGCCAGCTCAGAGGGACCTTCAGAACTGGGGGAGCGGTTCTTC.

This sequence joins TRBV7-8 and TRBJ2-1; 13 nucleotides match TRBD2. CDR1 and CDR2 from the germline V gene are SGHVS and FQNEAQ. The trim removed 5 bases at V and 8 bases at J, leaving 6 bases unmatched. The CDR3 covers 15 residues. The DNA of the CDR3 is TGTGCCAGCAGCCAAGGGACTAGCGGGATTGATGAGCAGTTCTTC. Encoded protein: CASSQGTSGIDEQFF.